The TCR beta chain described here comes from a study of shared clonotypes between healthy human individuals (dated by TCRdb to 2019 to 2021). In the study overall: A couple of women and a few men aged 18 to 49 years were included in the cohort. Leukapheresis yielded between about 0.9 and 10 billion PBMCs per donor. For each donor, three plates each were used for CD4 naive and CD4 memory, two plates were used for CD8 naive, and one plate was used for CD8 memory. Different laboratories and diverse techniques were used to prepare libraries and sequence TCR repertoires, to increase sequencing depth and limit assay-specific biases. To estimate repertoire size and how much clonotypes are shared between individuals, the study performed deep sequencing of blood TCR repertoires from five healthy adults.

This clone showed up just once. Its binding antigen is unknown. No base quality information exists; no much larger clone differs at one position. From a lookup of the germline V gene (reference sequence), CDR1 and CDR2 are MNHNY and SVGAGI. Germline trimming: 2 bases from V, 4 bases from J; junction bases outside gene matches: 7. The CDR3 runs 15 residues from the cysteine to the phenylalanine. Only the CDR3 portion is preserved as DNA: 45 bases, with reading frame beginning at the first base. Here is what the overall study found, with its caveats: Because the study included only a small number of donors, the genetic and exposure-history diversity represented was limited. When a few donors were compared, the shared fraction of clonotypes was around 5.1% for naive CD4, roughly 3.3% for naive CD8, about 2.4% for memory CD4, and 0.4% for memory CD8. Compared with non-shared clonotypes, clonotypes shared by all four sorted-subset donors had higher generation probabilities. Sampling was limited to blood, and TCR repertoires in tissue likely differ from TCR repertoires in blood. Larger estimated clonotype richness was generally found for naive subsets than for memory subsets. Incomplete sequencing was indicated by rarefaction of sorted-subset datasets, despite the large sequencing depth. Based on pairwise subsampling, the degree of clonotype sharing among donors was expected to be affected by sequencing depth.

Using the deep immunoSEQ assay, multiplex PCR amplified TCR CDR3 regions from genomic DNA. For each cell subset, the extracted genomic DNA was distributed evenly across all wells of several immunoSEQ 96-well plates, and each plate served as one replicate. For sorted subsets, each replicate PCR was loaded with 200 ng genomic DNA, equivalent to 32,000 or so T cell genomes. Purified libraries were quantified with a Qubit 3.0 fluorometer, sized on a Bioanalyzer 2100, and re-quantified with the KAPA Library Quantification kit. Each immunoSEQ 96-well plate was sequenced on its own single-read 150-cycle Illumina NextSeq 550 flow cell. As for the original processing: The immunoSEQ output contained only junctional sequences without quality scores, so filtering could not match that applied to full-length reads. Sequences were annotated with PyIR, a Python wrapper for IgBLAST v1.9, using IMGT germline references to assign V/J genes and CDR3. Reads with weak V/J assignments (E-value above 1e-6), missing CDR3, stop codons, out-of-frame junctions, or ambiguous translated residues were removed. A V3J clonotype was defined by an identical inferred V gene, J gene, and CDR3 amino acid sequence. Percentage overlap between repertoires was calculated by dividing the number of shared unique clonotypes by the size of the smaller repertoire. Three approaches were used to assess repertoire richness: RTK rarefaction, the Chao1 estimator, and Recon v2.1 estimates of unobserved clonotypes. Generation probabilities were computed with OLGA for all TCRbeta clonotypes obtained by the gDNA method from several donors. Not all clones reach the TCRdb copy of this immuneACCESS table, which keeps in-frame sequences only. Checked studies attribute under half of the gap to unresolved V genes and leave the rest unexplained. Clonal size and the V and J genes are those of that table, whereas D and trimming came from the DNA. The sample table records more than 2,000,000 clones; just over 90% of these occur just once. The ten largest clones capture under 0.45% of the sample.

The donors were healthy, HIV-negative adults with no recently reported acute infections or vaccinations. Every donor was a Caucasian adult residing in Nashville, Tennessee, USA. Magnetic negative selection was used to enrich CD4+ T cells, after which naive cells were positively selected on CD45RA and the negative fraction became the memory subset. After blood collection by leukapheresis, PBMCs were isolated using Ficoll-Histopaque density gradient centrifugation and then cryopreserved in the vapor phase of liquid nitrogen. Analytical flow cytometry was used to check the purity and quantity of every magnetically sorted T cell population. From each sorted fraction, genomic DNA was isolated and quantified by UV absorbance on a Nanodrop 2000c.

Recombination joined TRBV6-6 with TRBJ2-7, with 8 bases matching TRBD1. The sequenced material came from naive CD4+ T cells from PBMCs. Taken with the paper, the label for cell subset or site translates to: CD45RA+ positively selected. The TCR was taken from a man younger than 35 in good health. Some clones in this sample may be carry-over from other donors' samples. The CDR3 region: CASSYPGQVFYEQYF. The DNA reads as follows: TGTGCCAGCAGTTACCCGGGACAGGTGTTTTACGAGCAGTACTTC.